This entry is about one TCR beta chain. Its antigen is undetermined. This CDR3 has 13 residues. V was cut by 5 bases and J by 8 bases, with 12 bases left in between. TCRdb used MiXCR to reprocess the reads, holding one entry per CDR3 protein. The table lists approximately 42,000 distinct CDR3 sequences, 9% to 15% of them singletons. The sample originates from a study of type 1 regulatory T cells. Study-wide context: T-allo10 is a Tr1-enriched, alloantigen-specific CD4 T cell product made in vitro.

Overall study results and limits: Type 1 regulatory T cells had a more restricted TCR repertoire than non-type 1 regulatory T cells.

The rearrangement uses TRBV12-3 or TRBV12-4 and TRBJ1-4; D remains ambiguous. Sequenced: cultured non-Tr1 T cells, either the whole culture or a sorted T cell fraction (not recorded which). This sequence originates from a human donor in good health. CDR3 protein: CASSPMGSEKLFF. The DNA of the CDR3 is TGTGCCAGCAGTCCGATGGGAAGCGAAAAACTGTTTTTT.